This TCR beta chain appears in the sequencing data of a study of shared clonotypes between healthy human individuals. Study results and caveats: The study drew on few donors, limiting represented genetic and exposure-history diversity. Four donors showed sharing of about 4.7% of naive CD4 clonotypes. Blood alone was sampled, and tissue repertoires likely differ.

V was trimmed by 4 bases and J by 7 bases, leaving 7 bases between them. CDR3 length: 11 amino acids. The V gene's germline CDR1 is MDHEN and CDR2 SYDVKM. Profiling relied on immunoSEQ multiplex PCR, and the TCRdb table lists in-frame clones only, not all of them. The sample shows over 2,000,000 clones, around 93% of them seen only once. Points on this clone: What it binds is not known.

The naive CD8 fraction comprised CD45RO-negative cells positively selected for CCR7 and excluded terminally differentiated effector memory CD45RA+ cells. The chain carries TRBV28 and TRBJ1-1, with D unclear. Source material: naive CD8+ T cells from PBMCs. This clonotype was sampled from a man between 18 and 29 years old in good health. Some clones in this sample may be carry-over from other donors' samples. CDR3: CASSYWGEAFF. The CDR3 DNA follows: TGTGCCAGCAGTTATTGGGGTGAAGCTTTCTTT. The whole variable domain, remainder taken from reference TRBV28 and TRBJ1-1, is DVKVTQSSRYLVKRTGEKVFLECVQDMDHENMFWYRQDPGLGLRLIYFSYDVKMKEKGDIPEGYSVSREKKERFSLILESASTNQTSMYLCASSYWGEAFFGQGTRLTVV.